This T cell receptor beta chain was sequenced for a study of T cell responses to AZD1222 COVID-19 vaccine. This clone was seen a few times. The CDR3 contains 12 residues. Assay used: immunoSEQ multiplex PCR; TCRdb lists only in-frame clones, some missing. The data hold more than 95,000 clones, with approximately 89% observed a single time. Sequenced here: peripheral blood, sampled 28 days after the second dose of the MenACWY control vaccine. The clonotype originates from an adult who received the MenACWY meningococcal vaccine as a control. This rearrangement joins TRBV21-1 to TRBJ2-7. TRBV21-1 has pseudogene status. The CDR3 region has the DNA TGTGCCAGCATGGGGACCGGTTACGAGCAGTACTTC. Protein product: CASMGTGYEQYF.